This entry concerns a single T cell receptor (beta chain). The data derive from a study of blood T cell repertoires in COVID-19. Study context: Acute-phase and convalescent COVID-19 samples originated in the United States, Italy and Spain.

TCRdb's copy holds only in-frame clones and misses some; the assay was immunoSEQ multiplex PCR. The repertoire holds 350,000 to 400,000 clones, around 87% seen once, with roughly 0.99% in the top ten. Participant-given clinical history determined each cohort assignment. Germline V gene data show CDR1 as MNHEY and CDR2 as SVGAGI. The trim removed 2 bases at V and 12 bases at J, leaving 5 bases unmatched. This CDR3 is 14 amino acids long. V and J are TRBV6-5 and TRBJ2-6, with 9 bases lining up with TRBD1. The clonotype was recovered from a man between 18 and 35 years old who had recovered from COVID-19. Sequences were obtained from PBMCs or T cells enriched from blood (not recorded which). CDR3 DNA: TGTGCCAGCAGTTACCCGGGACAGGGTTTCGTCCTGACTTTC. It codes for CASSYPGQGFVLTF.